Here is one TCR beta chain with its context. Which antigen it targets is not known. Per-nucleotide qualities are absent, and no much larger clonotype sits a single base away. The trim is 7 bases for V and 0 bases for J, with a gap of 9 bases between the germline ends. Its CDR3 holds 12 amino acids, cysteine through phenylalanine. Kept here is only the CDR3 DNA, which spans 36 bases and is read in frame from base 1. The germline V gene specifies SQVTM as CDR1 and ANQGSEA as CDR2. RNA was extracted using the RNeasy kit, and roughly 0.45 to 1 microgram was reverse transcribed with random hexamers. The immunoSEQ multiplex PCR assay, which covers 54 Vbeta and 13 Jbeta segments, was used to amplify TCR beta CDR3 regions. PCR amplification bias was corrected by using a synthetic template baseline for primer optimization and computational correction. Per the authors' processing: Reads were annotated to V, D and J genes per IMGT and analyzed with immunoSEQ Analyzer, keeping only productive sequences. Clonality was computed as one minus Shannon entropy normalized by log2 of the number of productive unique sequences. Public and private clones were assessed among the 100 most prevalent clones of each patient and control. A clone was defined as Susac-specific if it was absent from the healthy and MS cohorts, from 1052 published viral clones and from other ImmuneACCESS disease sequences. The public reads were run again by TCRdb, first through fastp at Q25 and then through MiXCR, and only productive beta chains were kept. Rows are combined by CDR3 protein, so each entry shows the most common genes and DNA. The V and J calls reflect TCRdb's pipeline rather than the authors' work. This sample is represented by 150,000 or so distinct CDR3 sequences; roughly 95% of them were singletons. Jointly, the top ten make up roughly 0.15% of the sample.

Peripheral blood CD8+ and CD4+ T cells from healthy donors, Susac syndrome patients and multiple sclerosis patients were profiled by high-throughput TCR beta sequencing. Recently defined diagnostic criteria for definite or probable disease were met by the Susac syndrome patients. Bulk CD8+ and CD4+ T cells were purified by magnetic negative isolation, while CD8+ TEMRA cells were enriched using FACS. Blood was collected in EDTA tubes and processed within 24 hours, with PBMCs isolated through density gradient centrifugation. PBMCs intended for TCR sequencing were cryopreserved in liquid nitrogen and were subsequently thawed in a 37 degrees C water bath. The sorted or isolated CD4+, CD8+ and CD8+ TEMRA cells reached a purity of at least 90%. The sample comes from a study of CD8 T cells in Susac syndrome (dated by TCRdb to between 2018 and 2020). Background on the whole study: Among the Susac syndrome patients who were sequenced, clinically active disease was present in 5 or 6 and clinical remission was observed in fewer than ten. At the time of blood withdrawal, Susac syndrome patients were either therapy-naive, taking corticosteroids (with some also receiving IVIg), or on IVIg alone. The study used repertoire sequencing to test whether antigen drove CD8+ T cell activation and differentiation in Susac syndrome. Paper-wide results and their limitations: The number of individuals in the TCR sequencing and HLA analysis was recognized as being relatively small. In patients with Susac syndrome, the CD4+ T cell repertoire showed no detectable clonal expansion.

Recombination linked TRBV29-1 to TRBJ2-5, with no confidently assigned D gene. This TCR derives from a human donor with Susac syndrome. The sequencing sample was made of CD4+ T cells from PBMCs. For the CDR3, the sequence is CSARWYQETQYF. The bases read TGCAGCGCCCGTTGGTACCAAGAGACCCAGTACTTC.